Below are 27 T cell receptor beta chains sequenced from a single sample in a study of T cells after yellow fever vaccination. TCRdb re-called the 5' RACE reads through MiXCR, storing one row per CDR3 protein. The table lists about 500,000 distinct CDR3 sequences, around 16% of them singletons. Sequencing was performed on PBMCs, taken 4 to 5 days after the first yellow fever vaccination. The source is a man aged 18 to 35 who received the YFV17D yellow fever vaccine.

The V gene is TRBV11-2, the J gene TRBJ2-1; D not resolved. The CDR3 loop spans 12 amino acids. Trimming left V 0 bases short and J 10 bases short, with 7 bases between. From germline, CDR1 is SGHAT and CDR2 FQNNGV. The CDR3 sequence is CASSLDRVEQFF. CDR3 bases: TGTGCCAGCAGCTTAGACCGGGTGGAGCAGTTCTTC.

There are a few counts of this clonotype. CDR3 sequence (DNA): TGCAGTGCTACGGACTTGGCCTCCTACGAGCAGTACGTC. This encodes CSATDLASYEQYV. J is TRBJ2-7 and V is TRBV20-1; D possibly corresponds to TRBD2 (5 bases). CDR3 length: 13 amino acids. Looked up from germline, CDR1 is DFQATT and CDR2 is SNEGSKA (reference sequence). Trimming cost V 4 bases and J 0 bases, with 10 bases left between them.

In this sample, this clonotype turned up many times. The chain carries TRBV24-1 and TRBJ2-5; the match to TRBD1 covers 8 bases. The CDR3 totals 13 residues. CDR1 KGHDR and CDR2 SFDVKD come from the germline V gene. The V and J ends lost 4 bases and 5 bases, in that order; junction bases with no gene match: 2. This chain's CDR3 is CATSENRGETQYF. Here the CDR3 DNA reads TGTGCCACCAGTGAGAACAGGGGGGAGACCCAGTACTTC.

This clonotype was counted between two and nine times. The chain combines TRBV5-5 with TRBJ2-7; TRBD1 is a possible D gene (5 bases). Germline loops: CDR1 SGHKS, CDR2 YYEKEE (reference sequence). The ends were cut back, 6 bases at V and 3 bases at J, with 19 bases in the middle. The CDR3 is 15 amino acids. Here the CDR3 reads CASTPRAGNDYEQYF. CDR3 DNA sequence: TGTGCCAGCACTCCTCGGGCAGGGAACGACTACGAGCAGTACTTC.

The chain combines TRBV4-1 with TRBJ2-1; D is uncertain. CDR3 length equals 15 residues. The V and J ends lost 3 bases and 0 bases respectively, with 9 bases between them. The V gene's germline CDR1 is MGHRA and CDR2 YSYEKL. CDR3 DNA: TGCGCCAGCAGCCACGCGAGAAGCTCCTACAATGAGCAGTTCTTC. Residues: CASSHARSSYNEQFF.

This clonotype was detected ten times or more. The V call is TRBV12-3 or TRBV12-4, the J call TRBJ2-1, with 8 bases identical to TRBD2. J lost 0 bases, V lost 7 bases, and 2 bases had no gene match. The CDR3 runs 14 residues. CDR3 in amino acids: CASTGGSSYNEQFF. DNA for the CDR3: TGTGCCAGCACGGGAGGGAGCTCCTACAATGAGCAGTTCTTC.

This clonotype was seen a handful of times. The rearrangement uses TRBV7-9 and TRBJ2-5; 9 bases map to TRBD2. Germline trimming cut 5 bases from V and 3 bases from J; bases unmatched to any gene: 4. The CDR3 runs to 14 residues. Germline V CDR1 and CDR2: SEHNR, FQNEAQ (reference sequence). The CDR3 reads CASSLWTSEETQYF. CDR3 nucleotide sequence: TGTGCCAGCAGCCTATGGACTAGCGAAGAGACCCAGTACTTC.

The rearrangement uses TRBV4-3 and TRBJ2-6, with unresolved D. Germline CDR1 is LGHNA and CDR2 is YSLEER. Trimming shortened V by 0 bases and J by 0 bases, and 9 bases separated the two germline ends. The CDR3 extends over 17 amino acids. CDR3 region: CASSQDLGNSGANVLTF. The CDR3 coding sequence is TGCGCCAGCAGCCAAGATTTGGGAAACTCTGGGGCCAACGTCCTGACTTTC.

This clonotype was recorded a few times. This chain connects TRBV4-2 to TRBJ2-1; TRBD1 matches at 10 bases. CDR3 length: 17 residues. Germline V gives CDR1 LGHNA, CDR2 YNFKEQ. The V segment lost 1 base and the J segment 6 bases; nucleotides outside the gene matches: 9. The CDR3 DNA follows: TGTGCCAGCAGCCAAGTGGGTAGGACAGGGGGTTTCAATGAGCAGTTCTTC. Residues: CASSQVGRTGGFNEQFF.

The V gene is TRBV6-2 or TRBV6-3, the J gene TRBJ2-3, with D uncertain. V was trimmed by 0 bases and J by 2 bases, leaving 9 bases between them. The CDR3 is made up of 15 amino acids. Germline loops: CDR1 MNHEY, CDR2 SVGEGT. CDR3 residues: CASSYSYRFTDTQYF. DNA for the CDR3: TGTGCCAGCAGTTACTCGTACCGGTTCACAGATACGCAGTATTTT.

The chain is built from TRBV5-1 and TRBJ2-5; a weak D match, TRBD2 (5 bases). The CDR3 sequence is 16 residues long. V was clipped by 3 bases and J by 7 bases, with 22 bases between them. CDR1 and CDR2 from the germline V gene are SGHRS and YFSETQ. The CDR3 nucleotides read TGCGCCAGCAGCTCCAGCCCAGCGGCGCCTCCGGGGACCCAGTACTTC. Translated: CASSSSPAAPPGTQYF.

This clonotype was seen a few times. The chain uses TRBV11-2 and TRBJ2-3; either TRBD1 or TRBD2 may supply D (6 bases each). This CDR3 spans 15 amino acids. Trimming stripped 5 bases from V and 2 bases from J, with 14 bases between. CDR1 SGHAT and CDR2 FQNNGV come from the germline V gene. The CDR3 nucleotides read TGTGCCAGCAGCCCGGGGGCGGGGAACACAGATACGCAGTATTTT. This gives the protein CASSPGAGNTDTQYF.

The chain combines TRBV18 with TRBJ2-7, with D hard to call. Trimming took off 2 bases at V and 4 bases at J, with 12 bases between the two ends. This CDR3 is built from 14 residues. Looked up from germline, CDR1 is KGHSH and CDR2 is LQKENI. CDR3 sequence (DNA): TGTGCCAGCTCACCATCGGCGGTTCTTTACGAGCAGTACTTC. It yields the protein CASSPSAVLYEQYF.

The sample holds a few counts of this clonotype. The chain recombines TRBV24-1 with TRBJ2-5; D is unclear. V was shortened by 5 bases and J by 1 base, with 4 bases between the two germline ends. This CDR3 comprises 12 residues. Germline CDR1 is KGHDR and CDR2 is SFDVKD. This CDR3 reads CATSALQETQYF. CDR3 DNA: TGTGCCACCAGTGCACTCCAAGAGACCCAGTACTTC.

This clonotype was observed at least ten times. The chain employs TRBV12-3 or TRBV12-4 and TRBJ1-6, with D uncertain. The CDR3 has 12 residues. Trimming took off 8 bases at V and 10 bases at J, with 12 bases between the two ends. Here the CDR3 reads CASGRRVSPLHF. CDR3 sequence (DNA): TGTGCCAGCGGAAGGAGGGTATCACCCCTCCACTTT.

V and J are TRBV9 and TRBJ2-5, with 9 bases identical to TRBD1. Germline CDR1 and CDR2: SGDLS and YYNGEE. This CDR3 contains 15 residues. After removal of 3 bases from V and 5 bases from J, the junction contained 8 bases not matched to a gene. The CDR3 nucleotides are TGTGCCAGCAGCGCTGGGACAGGGTTAATGGAGACCCAGTACTTC. Translating it yields CASSAGTGLMETQYF.

V and J are TRBV5-6 and TRBJ2-1; 10 nucleotides align to TRBD2. Germline loops: CDR1 SGHDT, CDR2 YYEEEE. The J segment lost 2 bases and the V segment lost 0 bases, leaving 2 bases of the junction unmatched. The CDR3 consists of 16 residues. The CDR3 spells CASSLERGGPYNEQFF. For the CDR3, the DNA is TGTGCCAGCAGCTTGGAGCGGGGGGGCCCCTACAATGAGCAGTTCTTC.

This clonotype was seen a handful of times. V gene TRBV4-1 combines with J gene TRBJ2-3, with TRBD1 matching 7 bases. The germline gives CDR1 MGHRA, CDR2 YSYEKL. After removal of 4 bases from V and 2 bases from J, the junction contained 6 bases not matched to a gene. This CDR3 region has 15 residues. The CDR3 sequence: CASSRTGQPTDTQYF. The CDR3, as DNA: TGCGCCAGCAGCCGAACGGGACAGCCCACAGATACGCAGTATTTT.

The genes are TRBV7-8 and TRBJ2-7; no reliable D call. The germline V gene has CDR1 SGHVS and CDR2 FQNEAQ. V gave up 3 bases and J gave up 0 bases, with 6 bases separating them. The CDR3 is made up of 13 amino acids. CDR3 region: CASSFMGSYEQYV. As DNA, the CDR3 is TGTGCCAGCAGCTTCATGGGCTCCTACGAGCAGTACGTC.

The chain employs TRBV20-1 and TRBJ2-5, with D possibly TRBD2 on 6 matching bases. This CDR3 region has 12 residues. Per the germline V gene, CDR1 is DFQATT and CDR2 is SNEGSKA (reference sequence). Trimming shortened V by 5 bases and J by 2 bases, and 9 bases separated the two germline ends. CDR3 loop: CSAPGVQETQYF. The DNA of the CDR3 is TGCAGTGCTCCGGGGGTACAAGAGACCCAGTACTTC.

This clonotype was detected a few times. This chain uses TRBV27 with TRBJ1-6; D unclear. CDR3 length: 12 residues. Germline lookup yields CDR1 MNHEY and CDR2 SMNVEV (reference sequence). The CDR3 reads CVAGSYNSPLHF. The CDR3 DNA is TGTGTCGCAGGATCCTATAATTCACCCCTCCACTTT.

The sample holds a few counts of this clonotype. This sequence joins TRBV29-1 and TRBJ2-2; 12 positions agree with TRBD1. This CDR3 is built from 15 residues. The V segment lost 6 bases and the J segment 7 bases; nucleotides outside the gene matches: 9. Looked up from germline, CDR1 is SQVTM and CDR2 is ANQGSEA. CDR3 DNA: TGCAGCGTCCAGAGGCGGGACAGGGGGCGCGGGGAGCTGTTTTTT. As protein: CSVQRRDRGRGELFF.

With regard to this clonotype: At one of its ends the junction is not consistent with the germline gene, which may arise from a read error. The rearrangement uses TRBV4-2 and TRBJ1-5; no clear D. The germline V gene encodes CDR1 LGHNA and CDR2 YNFKEQ. This CDR3 spans 14 amino acids. CDR3 nucleotides: TGTGCCAGCACCCAAGGACGGAACAATCAGCCCCAGCATTTT. This sequence encodes CASTQGRNNQPQHF.

This chain uses TRBV12-3 or TRBV12-4 with TRBJ2-1, with TRBD2 matching over 7 bases. The junction had 3 bases not matched to a gene; V was cut back by 3 bases and J by 1 base. The length of the CDR3 is 15 residues. The CDR3 protein is CASSFWRGSYNEQFF. The CDR3 DNA follows: TGTGCCAGCAGTTTTTGGCGGGGGTCCTACAATGAGCAGTTCTTC.

The rearrangement links TRBV2 to TRBJ1-5; D gene ambiguous. V was cut by 8 bases and J by 0 bases, with 17 bases left in between. The CDR3 has 16 amino acids. Germline CDR1 SNHLY, CDR2 FYNNEI. CDR3 sequence (DNA): TGTGCCAGCTATTCGGACGGCGGGTATAGCAATCAGCCCCAGCATTTT. Amino acid sequence: CASYSDGGYSNQPQHF.

There are many counts of this clonotype. J is TRBJ1-5 and V is TRBV5-6; perhaps TRBD1 as D (5 bases). The CDR3 spans 15 residues. Per germline, CDR1 SGHDT and CDR2 YYEEEE. V lost 0 bases and J lost 3, with 10 bases in between. CDR3 sequence reads: CASSLAGLLNQPQHF. CDR3 coding DNA: TGTGCCAGCAGCTTGGCAGGGCTTCTCAATCAGCCCCAGCATTTT. The variable domain in full, with the rest retrieved from reference TRBV5-6 and TRBJ1-5, is DAGVTQSPTHLIKTRGQQVTLRCSPKSGHDTVSWYQQALGQGPQFIFQYYEEEERQRGNFPDRFSGHQFPNYSSELNVNALLLGDSALYLCASSLAGLLNQPQHFGDGTRLSIL.

This clonotype has at least ten counts. This rearrangement joins TRBV7-8 to TRBJ2-3, with 12 positions matching TRBD2. The V gene end was trimmed by 2 bases and the J gene end by 1 base; junction bases not matched to a gene: 4. Germline V gene sequence: CDR1 SGHVS, CDR2 FQNEAQ. This CDR3 is 17 amino acids long. The CDR3 here is CASSLWASGGGTDTQYF. Written as DNA, the CDR3 is TGTGCCAGCAGCTTATGGGCTAGCGGGGGGGGCACAGATACGCAGTATTTT.